This TCR beta chain is from a study of blood T cell repertoires in COVID-19 (TCRdb year 2020). In terms of the full investigation: Samples covering the acute and convalescent phases of COVID-19 were provided by collaborators in the United States, Italy and Spain. The prospective study material was composed of cDNA or gDNA derived from T cells, B-cell-depleted T cells, or PBMCs. The dataset comprised deeply sampled blood TCRbeta repertoires from subjects exposed to, actively infected with, or recovered from COVID-19. A freely available public database, intended as a resource for researchers studying the immune response to SARS-CoV-2, is where the repertoires were released. Samples were obtained from the ongoing ImmuneRACE study (first 160 participants) and from about 1,300 subjects provided by 6 global collaborators. The sample metadata nearly always contained a de-identified subject ID, COVID-19 status, age in years and sex. Where available, HLA class I and class II types were taken from metadata supplied by the sample provider and were not determined by assay-based typing.

This clone was observed a handful of times. Its antigen has not been determined. Qualities for individual bases were not recorded, and no much larger clone is one base off. What the study reported, not specific to this receptor: Clinical and demographic metadata were provided uncurated, with the amount varying by source and participant.

Participants in the prospective study were enrolled through a virtual design, were aged about 18 to 100 years, and lived in fewer than 30 United States geographic areas. Cohort assignment in the prospective study relied on participant-reported clinical history from a screening survey and a study questionnaire. In the prospective study, mobile phlebotomists collected whole blood, serum and a nasopharyngeal or oropharyngeal swab from each participant. Prospective study participants could optionally give additional blood draws and questionnaires over an approximately two-month period. Prospective study blood samples were shipped either frozen or at room temperature before DNA extraction. The CDR1 and CDR2 encoded by the germline V gene are MGHRA and YSYEKL. The V and J ends are trimmed by 3 bases and 5 bases, leaving 8 bases between them. The CDR3 contains 13 residues, cysteine and phenylalanine counted. Only the CDR3 DNA is retained, 39 bases long and in frame from the first base.

TCRbeta CDR3 regions were amplified from genomic DNA by means of the immunoSEQ Assay, a bias-controlled multiplex PCR. The paper's processing steps were these. Nucleated cell counts per sample were estimated from amplification of reference gene primers within the assay. To quantify the absolute abundance of each unique TCRbeta CDR3 rearrangement, sequence reads were collapsed and filtered. Productive Simpson clonality was computed per sample as the square root of Simpson's diversity index over productive rearrangements. TCRdb re-hosts the immuneACCESS table, in-frame sequences only. Its copies lack some clones; in the studies checked, an unresolved V gene accounts for under half of them, and the cause for the rest is not known. That table gives V, J and clone size, and the DNA gave D and trimming. The sample profile shows 150,000 or so clones; over 70% of them were found once. In total, the top ten clones hold around 5.3% of the sample.

The sequencing input was PBMCs or T cells enriched from blood (not recorded which). The chain is encoded by TRBV4-1 joined to TRBJ2-1; too little of a D gene remains to name it. This TCR came from a woman between 35 and 50 years old with acute COVID-19. At the DNA level, the sequence is TGCGCCAGCAGCCACAACTACAACAATGAGCAGTTCTTC. Its product reads: CASSHNYNNEQFF.